This section outlines one T cell receptor beta chain sequence together with its context. Measured with immunoSEQ multiplex PCR; TCRdb has only the in-frame clones, and not every one. The data show over a million clones, more than 75% seen once. This sample is part of a study of shared clonotypes between healthy human individuals. This CDR3 region has 13 residues. The germline V gene has CDR1 SNHLY and CDR2 FYNNEI. The V segment lost 6 bases and the J segment 3 bases; nucleotides outside the gene matches: 2. The TCR originated in a man aged 18 to 30 in good health. Some clones in this sample may be carry-over from other donors' samples. Input material: memory CD4+ T cells from PBMCs. Stated subset: CD45RA-negative fraction. The chain joins TRBV2 to TRBJ1-1; 9 positions agree with TRBD1. CDR3 in amino acids: CASRQGADTEAFF. In nucleotides, the CDR3 is TGTGCCAGCAGACAGGGGGCGGACACTGAAGCTTTCTTT.